Below are 6 T cell receptor beta chains sequenced from a single sample in a study of OX40 agonist ivuxolimab in advanced cancers. TCRdb's copy holds only in-frame clones and misses some; the assay was immunoSEQ multiplex PCR. The table shows roughly 76,000 clones, with 88% occurring only once. This material consisted of CD4+ or CD8+ T cells sorted from blood, taken in a trial of the OX40 agonist ivuxolimab. The receptors derive from an adult with an advanced solid tumor such as melanoma, head and neck, liver or kidney cancer.

The sample holds one count of this clone. The rearrangement uses TRBV14 and TRBJ2-2, with 7 bases lining up with TRBD2. The CDR3 runs 16 residues. The V gene's germline CDR1 is SGHDN and CDR2 FVKESK. The V segment lost 4 bases and the J segment 4 bases; nucleotides outside the gene matches: 9. For the CDR3, the DNA is TGTGCCAGCAGCCGAGCCGGGACTATCAGCACCGGGGAGCTGTTTTTT. Its translation is CASSRAGTISTGELFF.

The CDR3 loop reads CASSEDGRNTEAFF. The CDR3 nucleotides read TGTGCCAGCAGTGAAGACGGGAGGAACACTGAAGCTTTCTTT. The chain links TRBV2 to TRBJ1-1; unclear D gene. The CDR3 contains 14 residues. Trimming took off 1 base at V and 1 base at J, with 7 bases between the two ends. Germline V CDR1 and CDR2: SNHLY, FYNNEI.

This chain joins TRBV20-1 and TRBJ2-7, with D uncertain. Trimming pared 3 bases from V and 5 bases from J, leaving 8 bases between. Germline V gene lookup returns CDR1 DFQATT and CDR2 SNEGSKA (reference sequence). This CDR3 has 11 residues. The CDR3 region is CSARNGHEQYF. CDR3 DNA sequence: TGCAGTGCTAGGAATGGCCACGAGCAGTACTTC.

The chain uses TRBV19 and TRBJ1-6; 7 bases are a match to TRBD1. The CDR3 runs 16 residues. Trimming took 3 bases from V and 6 from J; bases not matched to a gene: 8. Germline lookup yields CDR1 LNHDA and CDR2 SQIVND (reference sequence). CDR3 DNA: TGTGCCAGTAGTATTTCCGTGACAGGGAGTAATTCACCCCTCCACTTT. This translates into CASSISVTGSNSPLHF.

This clone was counted a single time. This rearrangement joins TRBV19 to TRBJ2-3; TRBD1 or TRBD2 may be the D gene (6 bases each). Per germline, CDR1 LNHDA and CDR2 SQIVND (reference sequence). The V end was cut by 5 bases, the J end by 3 bases, with 12 bases between. This CDR3 comprises 14 residues. The CDR3 region is CASSPQGRTDTQYF. For the CDR3, the DNA is TGTGCCAGTAGTCCGCAGGGGAGGACAGATACGCAGTATTTT.

This rearrangement joins TRBV10-3 to TRBJ2-2; TRBD2 matches 13 bases. CDR1 is ENHRY and CDR2 is SYGVKD in the germline V gene. This CDR3 is 19 amino acids long. The V segment lost 10 bases and the J segment 1 base; nucleotides outside the gene matches: 15. The CDR3 DNA reads as TGTGCCACCGTTTCGACCACAGGGACTAGCGGGGTGAACACCGGGGAGCTGTTTTTT. Its protein product is CATVSTTGTSGVNTGELFF.